This TCR beta chain was documented in a study of T-cell reconstitution after alpha-beta-depleted transplantation in children. Library preparation (for TCRbeta) was performed with unique molecular identifiers. TCRdb used MiXCR to reprocess the PCR reads, holding one entry per CDR3 protein. The table lists about 400,000 distinct CDR3 sequences, about an eighth of them singletons, with 3.5% to 4.5% in the top ten. This clonotype occurred a few times. The V gene's germline CDR1 is SGHKS and CDR2 YYEKEE (reference sequence). The CDR3 has 16 residues. Trimming cost V 3 bases and J 1 base, with 16 bases left between them.

The receptor comes from a human donor who donated a stem cell graft to a child with Fanconi anemia. Material: PBMCs, obtained from the stem cell graft. The gene calls are TRBV5-5 and TRBJ2-5; D may be TRBD2 (5 bases). CDR3 in DNA: TGTGCCAGCAGCTATGGTGAGGGCGAATTCCAAGAGACCCAGTACTTC. Protein product: CASSYGEGEFQETQYF. The entire variable domain, with the rest obtained from reference TRBV5-5 and TRBJ2-5, is as follows: DAGVTQSPTHLIKTRGQQVTLRCSPISGHKSVSWYQQVLGQGPQFIFQYYEKEERGRGNFPDRFSARQFPNYSSELNVNALLLGDSALYLCASSYGEGEFQETQYFGPGTRLLVL.